This TCR beta chain was recovered during a study of sequential checkpoint blockade in melanoma. Study information: Both treatment sequences were followed by maintenance nivolumab.

Treatment given: randomized to nivolumab then ipilimumab (arm A) or the reverse (arm B). DNA-damaging chemotherapy had not been given to any patient beforehand. PBMC sorting kept live CD3+CD8+ cells without CD19 or CD56. Libraries were prepared by immunoSEQ multiplex PCR; TCRdb keeps only in-frame clonotypes and omits some of them. The sample carries about 29,000 clones, approximately 80% recorded once. This sequence was found in a human donor with melanoma. Sequencing used CD8+ T cells sorted from blood (inferred from file names), obtained from a patient given nivolumab and ipilimumab in sequence.

The CDR3 sequence: CASSLNLGGTYEQYF. In DNA, the CDR3 is TGTGCCAGCAGCTTGAATCTCGGGGGGACCTACGAGCAGTACTTC. This chain connects TRBV11-2 to TRBJ2-7, with 7 bases lining up with TRBD2. V was clipped by 3 bases and J by 2 bases; unmatched bases: 7. Germline assignment: CDR1 SGHAT and CDR2 FQNNGV. The CDR3 extends over 15 amino acids.